A selection of T cell receptor beta chains follows, all from one sample in a study of blood T cell repertoires in COVID-19. Sequencing used immunoSEQ multiplex PCR; TCRdb keeps in-frame clones, though not all of them. Of 90,000 to 120,000 clones listed, around 88% were seen once; the top ten hold approximately 6.8%. The specimen sequenced was peripheral blood. Every receptor here comes from a man in his fifties with active or convalescent COVID-19. Each CDR3 is given with its conserved first and last residue. Each record gives: CDR3 length, clone size, V gene, D gene, J gene, CDR3 protein, CDR3 DNA. A D gene is named only where the DNA matches it firmly. Some rows have no size entry. The others give once, few or many, or a class for an expanded clone.

17	NA	TRBV4-1	NA	TRBJ1-5	CASSQVPGISSNQPQHF	TGCGCCAGCAGCCAAGTACCAGGGATCTCTAGCAATCAGCCCCAGCATTTT
12	NA	TRBV28	NA	TRBJ1-2	CASRGGIYGYTF	TGTGCCAGCAGGGGGGGGATCTATGGCTACACCTTC
16	NA	TRBV5-8	NA	TRBJ2-3	CASSLEYGVGADTQYF	TGTGCCAGCAGCTTGGAGTACGGGGTTGGGGCAGATACGCAGTATTTT
15	NA	TRBV28	NA	TRBJ1-2	CASSFPQAEDLGYTF	TGTGCCAGCAGCTTCCCACAGGCCGAAGATCTGGGCTACACCTTC
14	NA	TRBV2	NA	TRBJ1-3	CASGGRVLGNTIYF	TGTGCCAGCGGCGGCAGGGTGTTAGGAAACACCATATATTTT
12	NA	TRBV7-2	NA	TRBJ2-1	CASSFASNEQFF	TGTGCCAGCAGCTTTGCTAGCAATGAGCAGTTCTTC
17	NA	TRBV7-8	TRBD2	TRBJ2-5	CASSFPGLAGYQETQYF	TGTGCCAGCAGCTTTCCGGGACTAGCGGGTTATCAAGAGACCCAGTACTTC
15	NA	TRBV5-1	TRBD2	TRBJ2-5	CASSLAGTNQETQYF	TGCGCCAGCAGCTTGGCCGGGACTAACCAAGAGACCCAGTACTTC
17	NA	TRBV9	TRBD2	TRBJ2-1	CASSHGLAGGGYNEQFF	TGTGCCAGCAGCCATGGACTAGCGGGAGGGGGTTACAATGAGCAGTTCTTC
15	NA	TRBV19	NA	TRBJ1-5	CASTGGQALNQPQHF	TGTGCCAGTACCGGCGGGCAGGCCCTCAATCAGCCCCAGCATTTT
16	NA	TRBV7-2	TRBD2	TRBJ2-5	CASSPSGGLAGETQYF	TGTGCCAGCAGCCCTTCCGGGGGACTAGCGGGAGAGACCCAGTACTTC
14	few	TRBV27	TRBD2	TRBJ2-7	CASRKAGETLEQYF	TGTGCCAGCAGAAAAGCGGGAGAAACCCTCGAGCAGTACTTC
14	NA	TRBV10-1	NA	TRBJ2-3	CASRSGTSTDTQYF	TGCGCCAGCAGGTCCGGGACTAGCACAGATACGCAGTATTTT
12	once	TRBV7-9	NA	TRBJ2-5	CASSLGGEPQYF	TGTGCCAGCAGCCTCGGCGGGGAACCCCAGTACTTC
13	NA	TRBV11-2	NA	TRBJ2-7	CASSRSEGYEQYF	TGTGCCAGCAGCAGGTCCGAGGGCTACGAGCAGTACTTC
16	NA	TRBV28	TRBD1	TRBJ1-1	CASSLWTGGAGTEAFF	TGTGCCAGCAGTTTATGGACAGGGGGCGCCGGCACTGAAGCTTTCTTT
17	NA	TRBV24-1	TRBD2	TRBJ2-3	CATSDRSSGSYTDTQYF	TGTGCCACCAGTGATAGGAGTAGCGGGAGCTACACAGATACGCAGTATTTT
18	NA	TRBV7-9	NA	TRBJ1-4	CASSLRRRDTSTNEKLFF	TGTGCCAGCAGCTTAAGGAGGCGAGACACCTCAACTAATGAAAAACTGTTTTTT
15	NA	TRBV30	TRBD1	TRBJ1-2	CAWSANLGQRSGYTF	TGTGCCTGGAGTGCGAACCTGGGACAGCGGAGTGGCTACACCTTC
14	few	TRBV28	TRBD1	TRBJ1-5	CASSFPDRFQPQHF	TGTGCCAGCAGTTTCCCGGACAGGTTTCAGCCCCAGCATTTT
13	NA	TRBV6-5	NA	TRBJ1-1	CASRMTGNTEAFF	TGTGCCAGCAGAATGACAGGGAACACTGAAGCTTTCTTT
12	NA	TRBV5-1	NA	TRBJ2-2	CASRQNTGELFF	TGCGCCAGCCGACAGAACACCGGGGAGCTGTTTTTT
11	few	TRBV29-1	NA	TRBJ1-4	CSVAGGEKLFF	TGCAGCGTGGCTGGGGGGGAAAAACTGTTTTTT
16	NA	TRBV7-8	NA	TRBJ1-3	CASSLVFGRPGNTIYF	TGTGCCAGCAGCTTAGTCTTTGGGAGACCGGGAAACACCATATATTTT
14	NA	TRBV18	NA	TRBJ1-3	CASSPQGNGNTIYF	TGTGCCAGCTCACCTCAGGGGAATGGAAACACCATATATTTT
20	NA	TRBV27	TRBD1	TRBJ2-1	CASSLYPGQGFGGLYNEQFF	TGTGCCAGCAGTTTATATCCGGGACAGGGTTTTGGGGGACTCTACAATGAGCAGTTCTTC
16	NA	TRBV10-3	NA	TRBJ2-1	CAISGLALSSYNEQFF	TGTGCCATCAGTGGCTTAGCGCTAAGCTCCTACAATGAGCAGTTCTTC
15	NA	TRBV27	TRBD1	TRBJ1-5	CASSPDRVSNQPQHF	TGTGCCAGCAGCCCAGACAGGGTTAGCAATCAGCCCCAGCATTTT
18	NA	TRBV7-8	NA	TRBJ2-3	CASSLYPWTGKPTDTQYF	TGTGCCAGCAGCCTTTACCCCTGGACGGGAAAACCAACAGATACGCAGTATTTT
17	NA	TRBV6-1	NA	TRBJ2-3	CASSERGAGTSTDTQYF	TGTGCCAGCAGTGAAAGAGGGGCCGGGACTAGCACAGATACGCAGTATTTT
15	NA	TRBV6-5	TRBD1	TRBJ1-4	CASREVRDRVGKLFF	TGTGCCAGCAGAGAGGTCCGGGACAGGGTAGGAAAACTGTTTTTT
15	NA	TRBV6-5	NA	TRBJ1-2	CASRLGQNLFYGYTF	TGTGCCAGCCGACTCGGACAGAATCTATTCTATGGCTACACCTTC
14	NA	TRBV6-1	NA	TRBJ1-3	CASSDLYRRNTIYF	TGTGCCAGCAGTGATCTATACAGAAGAAACACCATATATTTT
16	NA	TRBV11-3	TRBD2	TRBJ2-1	CASSLLNGGDSAEQFF	TGTGCCAGCAGCTTACTGAATGGGGGGGACTCCGCTGAGCAGTTCTTC
15	once	TRBV15	TRBD1	TRBJ1-5	CATSRDGTVNQPQHF	TGTGCCACCAGCAGAGATGGGACAGTCAATCAGCCCCAGCATTTT
15	NA	TRBV29-1	TRBD2	TRBJ2-1	CSVVSGLAEYNEQFF	TGCAGCGTTGTTTCAGGACTAGCGGAGTACAATGAGCAGTTCTTC
14	NA	TRBV9	NA	TRBJ1-3	CASSVTSSGNTIYF	TGTGCCAGCAGCGTCACAAGCTCTGGAAACACCATATATTTT
16	NA	TRBV11-2	TRBD2	TRBJ2-2	CASSFGAGGSTGELFF	TGTGCCAGCAGCTTCGGAGCGGGAGGAAGCACCGGGGAGCTGTTTTTT
17	NA	TRBV9	TRBD2	TRBJ2-3	CASTSSGNGASTDTQYF	TGTGCCAGCACTTCTAGCGGGAATGGGGCTAGCACAGATACGCAGTATTTT
14	NA	TRBV27	NA	TRBJ1-1	CASSLNRANTEAFF	TGTGCCAGCAGTTTAAACAGGGCGAACACTGAAGCTTTCTTT
14	NA	TRBV2	NA	TRBJ2-3	CASSDPRVADTQYF	TGTGCCAGCAGTGATCCCCGGGTAGCAGATACGCAGTATTTT
13	NA	TRBV2	NA	TRBJ2-5	CASSARGMETQYF	TGTGCCAGCAGTGCGCGGGGAATGGAGACCCAGTACTTC
13	NA	TRBV5-1	TRBD1	TRBJ1-2	CASSSGQGDGYTF	TGCGCCAGCAGCTCCGGACAGGGCGATGGCTACACCTTC
17	NA	TRBV19	TRBD1	TRBJ2-2	CASSIPPGQGYTGELFF	TGTGCCAGTAGTATCCCCCCGGGACAGGGGTACACCGGGGAGCTGTTTTTT
12	NA	TRBV5-1	NA	TRBJ2-7	CASRRGLNEQYF	TGCGCCAGCAGGCGGGGGCTCAACGAGCAGTACTTC
13	NA	TRBV3-1/TRBV3-2	NA	TRBJ1-1	CASSRTGATEAFF	TGTGCCAGCAGCCGAACAGGAGCCACTGAAGCTTTCTTT
14	NA	TRBV11-2	TRBD1	TRBJ1-1	CASSNRRTGNEAFF	TGTGCCAGCAGCAACCGTCGGACAGGGAATGAAGCTTTCTTT
15	NA	TRBV7-8	TRBD2	TRBJ2-1	CASSASGRRYNEQFF	TGTGCCAGCAGCGCTAGCGGGAGGCGATACAATGAGCAGTTCTTC
15	NA	TRBV6-5	TRBD1	TRBJ2-7	CASSLRGQNPYEQYF	TGTGCCAGCAGCCTCAGGGGGCAAAATCCTTACGAGCAGTACTTC
14	NA	TRBV4-1	TRBD1	TRBJ1-1	CASSFRQGRTEAFF	TGCGCCAGCAGCTTTCGACAGGGTCGGACTGAAGCTTTCTTT
16	NA	TRBV19	TRBD2	TRBJ2-1	CASSFLSGSSYNEQFF	TGTGCCAGTAGTTTTTTAAGCGGGAGCTCCTACAATGAGCAGTTCTTC
14	NA	TRBV6-5	NA	TRBJ2-7	CASSYPGVPNEQYF	TGTGCCAGCAGTTACCCAGGGGTCCCCAACGAGCAGTACTTC